A single sample gave rise to the 9 T cell receptor beta chains below, sequenced in a study of shared clonotypes between healthy human individuals. Generated by immunoSEQ multiplex PCR, the TCRdb table keeps only in-frame clones and is missing some. This sample carries roughly 2,300,000 clones, roughly 90% of them seen once, and the ten largest clones take 0.37%. The sample consisted of naive CD4+ T cells from PBMCs. Documented subset: CD45RA+ positively selected. The receptors were sampled from a man between 18 and 29 years old in good health. Some clones in this sample may be carry-over from other donors' samples.

The rearrangement links TRBV7-9 to TRBJ1-2, with no clear D. The CDR3 consists of 15 residues. Trimming stripped 3 bases from V and 4 bases from J, with 15 bases between. CDR1 is SEHNR and CDR2 is FQNEAQ in the germline V gene (reference sequence). CDR3 in amino acids: CASSLGHRLSYGYTF. CDR3 DNA sequence: TGTGCCAGCAGCTTGGGCCACCGGCTGAGCTATGGCTACACCTTC.

This clone was counted a single time. The chain has TRBV27 and TRBJ2-7, with TRBD1 matching over 9 bases. The CDR3 covers 15 residues. Germline V lookup: CDR1 MNHEY, CDR2 SMNVEV (reference sequence). With 3 bases clipped from V and 2 bases from J, the junction kept 5 bases outside the gene matches. The CDR3: CASSFGQGRTYEQYF. As DNA, the CDR3 is TGTGCCAGCAGTTTTGGACAGGGGAGGACCTACGAGCAGTACTTC.

The chain combines TRBV7-3 with TRBJ2-3; 10 positions match TRBD2. The CDR3 totals 16 residues. Per the germline V gene, CDR1 is SGHTA and CDR2 is FQGTGA. Trimming cost V 5 bases and J 5 bases; bases outside gene matches: 10. Here the CDR3 DNA reads TGTGCCAGCAGCAACCGTCTAGCGGGAGCCGGAGATACGCAGTATTTT. Amino acid sequence: CASSNRLAGAGDTQYF.

This chain links TRBV15 with TRBJ1-5, with D hard to call. The germline V gene encodes CDR1 LNHNV and CDR2 YYDKDF (reference sequence). The length of the CDR3 is 13 residues. Trimming stripped 2 bases from V and 7 bases from J, with 9 bases between. The CDR3 is CATSRSSKQPQHF. The CDR3 bases are TGTGCCACCAGCAGATCTAGTAAACAGCCCCAGCATTTT.

This chain connects TRBV19 to TRBJ2-1; TRBD1 agrees at 10 bases. Per germline, CDR1 LNHDA and CDR2 SQIVND (reference sequence). This CDR3 is built from 16 residues. V shed 5 bases and J 1 base; nucleotides not matched to a gene: 5. CDR3 sequence: CASSPPDRGSYNEQFF. The CDR3 DNA reads TGTGCCAGTAGTCCGCCGGACAGGGGGTCCTACAATGAGCAGTTCTTC.

The chain's CDR3 is CASSPGTARGYTF. The DNA of the CDR3 is TGTGCCAGCAGTCCCGGGACAGCGAGGGGCTACACCTTC. The gene calls are TRBV28 and TRBJ1-2; 7 bases map to TRBD1. Germline V CDR1 and CDR2: MDHEN, SYDVKM. V dropped 5 bases and J dropped 8; count of bases not matched to a gene: 8. The CDR3 totals 13 residues.

The CDR3 coding sequence is TGCGCCAGCAGCTTGGCACTAGCGGGAGGGCGAAGGAACACCGGGGAGCTGTTTTTT. Translation: CASSLALAGGRRNTGELFF. The genes are TRBV5-1 and TRBJ2-2; 13 bases fit TRBD2. CDR1 and CDR2 from the germline V gene are SGHRS and YFSETQ. Trimming removed 0 bases from V and 1 base from J; junction bases left unmatched: 6. The CDR3 totals 19 residues.

J is TRBJ2-5 and V is TRBV7-2; D remains ambiguous. Germline V gene data show CDR1 as SGHTA and CDR2 as FQGNSA. V lost 5 bases to trimming and J lost 5 bases, with 9 bases between them. CDR3 length: 12 residues. CDR3 DNA: TGTGCCAGCAGCCCCGCTGCCGAGACCCAGTACTTC. Its protein product is CASSPAAETQYF.

CDR3 sequence: CATTLGANTEAFF. The CDR3, as DNA: TGTGCCACCACCCTCGGGGCGAACACTGAAGCTTTCTTT. The chain links TRBV15 to TRBJ1-1; possibly TRBD1 for D (5 bases). CDR3 length equals 13 residues. Germline loops: CDR1 LNHNV, CDR2 YYDKDF (reference sequence). V was clipped by 7 bases and J by 1 base, with 10 bases between them.